The 28 T cell receptor beta chains listed next were all sequenced from one sample in a study of T cell responses to AZD1222 COVID-19 vaccine (dated by TCRdb to about 2021). Read against the paper, the sample's time point label means: about 28 days (+/-7) after the second vaccine dose. Library preparation used the immunoSEQ multiplex PCR assay. TCRdb stores this immuneACCESS table with in-frame sequences only. Part of the clones is absent; in the studies checked, under half of the shortfall reflects unresolved V genes, and no reason is known for the rest. The sample table lists 120,000 or so clones, about 86% of them with a count of one. The ten largest clonotypes hold roughly 3.1% of the sample. Sample: peripheral blood, taken 28 days after the second AZD1222 dose. These receptors originate from an adult who received the AZD1222 COVID-19 vaccine.

This chain uses TRBV18 with TRBJ1-2, with D possibly matching TRBD1 (5 bases). Trimming left V 4 bases short and J 6 bases short, with 18 bases between. This CDR3 has 15 residues. CDR1 is KGHSH, CDR2 LQKENI, per germline. DNA of the CDR3: TGTGCCAGCTCACTCACCCAGGGTAATGTCGATGGCTACACCTTC. Translated, it gives CASSLTQGNVDGYTF.

CDR3 sequence: CATRDREGGWVRTEAFF. DNA for the CDR3: TGTGCCACTCGGGACCGGGAGGGAGGTTGGGTGCGGACTGAAGCTTTCTTT. V gene TRBV28 combines with J gene TRBJ1-1; tentative D call: TRBD1 (5 bases). Germline V lookup: CDR1 MDHEN, CDR2 SYDVKM. V shed 10 bases and J shed 5 bases, with 29 bases lying between them. The CDR3 is made up of 17 amino acids.

This clone was detected once. The CDR3, as DNA: TGTGCCAGCAGCTTCGGGTTGGCATCTAGCACAGATACGCAGTATTTT. It translates to CASSFGLASSTDTQYF. The chain carries TRBV6-6 and TRBJ2-3; D is unclear. The CDR3 is made up of 16 amino acids. In germline, CDR1 is MNHNY, CDR2 SVGAGI (reference sequence). Trimming removed 6 bases at V and 0 bases at J, with 16 bases between.

V is TRBV19 and J is TRBJ1-5; D unresolved. Trimming took 5 bases from V and 0 from J, leaving 14 bases between them. The length of the CDR3 is 16 residues. Germline CDR1 reads LNHDA; CDR2 reads SQIVND (reference sequence). CDR3 sequence reads: CASSERRSYSNQPQHF. The CDR3 DNA reads as TGTGCCAGTAGTGAGAGACGGTCGTATAGCAATCAGCCCCAGCATTTT.

The V gene is TRBV18, the J gene TRBJ1-6; D ambiguous. The CDR3 has 18 residues. From germline, CDR1 is KGHSH and CDR2 LQKENI. V was cut by 3 bases and J by 5 bases, with 20 bases left in between. The CDR3 protein is CASSPLPGGRKNNSPLHF. CDR3 DNA sequence: TGTGCCAGCTCACCTCTCCCGGGTGGGCGAAAAAATAATTCACCCCTCCACTTT.

This sequence joins TRBV7-2 and TRBJ1-6; no definite D call. V was shortened by 0 bases and J by 4 bases, with 7 bases between the two germline ends. CDR3 length equals 15 residues. Per the germline V gene, CDR1 is SGHTA and CDR2 is FQGNSA. The CDR3 DNA is TGTGCCAGCAGCTTAGCGCCCGGATATAATTCACCCCTCCACTTT. This gives the protein CASSLAPGYNSPLHF.

J is TRBJ1-2 and V is TRBV19; TRBD1 is a possible D gene (6 bases). This CDR3 comprises 12 residues. The germline V gene has CDR1 LNHDA and CDR2 SQIVND (reference sequence). V was shortened by 5 bases and J by 6 bases, with 10 bases between the two germline ends. This CDR3 reads CASSPRTDGYTF. DNA for the CDR3: TGTGCCAGTAGTCCAAGGACAGATGGCTACACCTTC.

J is TRBJ2-5 and V is TRBV6-5; 9 nucleotides agree with TRBD2. The CDR3 is made up of 15 amino acids. CDR1 and CDR2 (germline): MNHEY, SVGAGI. Losses at the gene ends were 2 bases for V and 5 bases for J; bases not matched to a gene: 6. This CDR3 is CASSYGSGGRETQYF. The CDR3 DNA reads TGTGCCAGCAGTTACGGTAGCGGGGGCCGGGAGACCCAGTACTTC.

In this sample, this clone is medium-sized. The V call is TRBV13, the J call TRBJ1-3; no clear D. The CDR3 has 15 residues. The V end was cut by 1 base, the J end by 4 bases, with 11 bases between. The germline CDR1 and CDR2 sequences are PRHDT and FYEKMQ (reference sequence). The DNA for the CDR3 is TGTGCCAGCAGCTTAGCTGGGCGGAAAGGAAACACCATATATTTT. Translated, it gives CASSLAGRKGNTIYF. The variable domain in full, completed from reference TRBV13 and TRBJ1-3, reads AAGVIQSPRHLIKEKRETATLKCYPIPRHDTVYWYQQGPGQDPQFLISFYEKMQSDKGSIPDRFSAQQFSDYHSELNMSSLELGDSALYFCASSLAGRKGNTIYFGEGSWLTVV.

In its sample, this clone was seen once. The CDR3 coding sequence is TGTGCTAGTGGTTTGGGTCTCGGGGAAGCTTTCTTT. Translated: CASGLGLGEAFF. V usage is TRBV12-5 and J usage is TRBJ1-1; D not resolved. Between the trimmed V and J ends, which lost 1 base and 8 bases, there was a span of 8 bases. The germline V gene has CDR1 LGHNT and CDR2 FRNRAP. The CDR3 is 12 amino acids.

Only a few counts were recorded for this clone. The rearrangement uses TRBV28 and TRBJ1-5; 10 nucleotides line up with TRBD1. V shed 5 bases, J shed 3 bases, and the junction held 10 bases outside the gene matches. Germline V gives CDR1 MDHEN, CDR2 SYDVKM. This CDR3 comprises 17 residues. CDR3 coding DNA: TGTGCCAGCAGTCCTTGGACAGGGGGGAGTGCCAATCAGCCCCAGCATTTT. Amino acids: CASSPWTGGSANQPQHF.

This rearrangement joins TRBV1 to TRBJ2-1; the table assigns TRBD2, which was not confirmed against the DNA. TRBV1 is annotated as a pseudogene. The CDR3 sequence is 16 residues long. The CDR3 spells CTSSQDRGANCNEQFF. As DNA, the CDR3 is TGCACCAGCAGCCAAGATCGGGGAGCCAACTGCAATGAGCAGTTCTTC.

V usage is TRBV15 and J usage is TRBJ1-5; D ambiguous. Trimming removed 4 bases from V and 4 bases from J, with 11 bases in between. CDR1 is LNHNV, CDR2 YYDKDF, per germline (reference sequence). The CDR3 runs 14 residues. CDR3 loop: CATSKGGGNQPQHF. CDR3 coding DNA: TGTGCCACCAGCAAAGGAGGAGGGAATCAGCCCCAGCATTTT.

This sequence joins TRBV7-2 and TRBJ2-1; tentative D call: TRBD2 (7 bases). The CDR3 covers 15 residues. Germline values: CDR1 SGHTA, CDR2 FQGNSA. With 5 bases removed from V and 4 bases from J, the gap between germline ends came to 15 bases. The CDR3 region has the DNA TGTGCCAGCAGCCTAGGGGGGGCCCAGTACAATGAGCAGTTCTTC. Translated: CASSLGGAQYNEQFF. The complete variable domain, with remaining parts taken from reference TRBV7-2 and TRBJ2-1, reads GAGVSQSPSNKVTEKGKDVELRCDPISGHTALYWYRQSLGQGLEFLIYFQGNSAPDKSGLPSDRFSAERTGGSVSTLTIQRTQQEDSAVYLCASSLGGAQYNEQFFGPGTRLTVL.

This chain connects TRBV2 to TRBJ1-1, with D unclear. The CDR3 is 17 amino acids. V shed 6 bases and J shed 4 bases, with 24 bases lying between them. CDR1 is SNHLY and CDR2 is FYNNEI in the germline V gene. The CDR3 DNA reads as TGTGCCAGCAGACCCAACAATCCCGGGATAAGGTCCACTGAAGCTTTCTTT. It is translated as CASRPNNPGIRSTEAFF.

The chain combines TRBV9 with TRBJ1-5; perhaps TRBD1 as D (5 bases). The V gene's germline CDR1 is SGDLS and CDR2 YYNGEE. This CDR3 has 15 residues. Trimming shortened V by 4 bases and J by 6 bases, and 17 bases separated the two germline ends. In nucleotides, the CDR3 is TGTGCCAGCAGCAAAGAGGTGGGGGGAAGTCAGCCCCAGCATTTT. Amino acids: CASSKEVGGSQPQHF.

This clone was counted once. This chain uses TRBV27 with TRBJ1-6; 9 bases fit TRBD1. V gave up 3 bases and J gave up 9 bases; unmatched junction bases: 3. The CDR3 spans 14 residues. Germline CDR1 reads MNHEY; CDR2 reads SMNVEV (reference sequence). As DNA, the CDR3 is TGTGCCAGCAGTTTCCGGGACAGGGCTTCACCCCTCCACTTT. Translated: CASSFRDRASPLHF.

V usage is TRBV1 and J usage is TRBJ2-3; TRBD2 reflects the table's D call only, with no check against the DNA. TRBV1 is tagged as a pseudogene. There are 18 residues in the CDR3. The CDR3 protein is CTSSQDWSRGDITDTQYF. The CDR3 DNA is TGCACCAGCAGCCAAGATTGGAGCCGGGGTGACATCACAGATACGCAGTATTTT.

The chain links TRBV9 to TRBJ1-6, with 7 bases aligning to TRBD1. The length of the CDR3 is 15 residues. Per germline, CDR1 SGDLS and CDR2 YYNGEE. Losses at the gene ends were 4 bases for V and 4 bases for J; bases not matched to a gene: 5. Here the CDR3 reads CASSPGDRYNSPLHF. CDR3 nucleotide sequence: TGTGCCAGCAGCCCCGGGGACAGATATAATTCACCCCTCCACTTT.

The rearrangement joins TRBV28 to TRBJ1-1, with TRBD1 as a possible D gene (5 bases). Trimming shortened V by 11 bases and J by 1 base, and 11 bases separated the two germline ends. CDR3 length: 12 amino acids. The germline gives CDR1 MDHEN, CDR2 SYDVKM. In DNA form, the CDR3 reads TGTGCCGGACCGACAGAGAACACTGAAGCTTTCTTT. The encoded protein is CAGPTENTEAFF.

V usage is TRBV28 and J usage is TRBJ2-5; the D gene is possibly TRBD2 (6 bases). V lost 10 bases and J 1 base, leaving 10 bases between the germline ends. In germline, CDR1 is MDHEN, CDR2 SYDVKM. CDR3 size: 12 residues. CDR3 loop: CATQGGQETQYF. For the CDR3, the DNA is TGTGCCACCCAGGGAGGCCAAGAGACCCAGTACTTC.

As to this clone: This sample also contains other DNA sequences that code for the same CDR3. The chain has TRBV28 and TRBJ1-1; D unresolved. Trimming pared 3 bases from V and 0 bases from J, leaving 11 bases between. This CDR3 contains 15 residues. Germline V CDR1 and CDR2: MDHEN, SYDVKM. The CDR3 coding sequence is TGTGCCAGCAGTTTGGGAGGGAGTTTGAACACTGAAGCTTTCTTT. Translated, it gives CASSLGGSLNTEAFF.

The chain uses TRBV5-1 and TRBJ1-3, with D unclear. The germline V gene encodes CDR1 SGHRS and CDR2 YFSETQ. The CDR3 spans 17 residues. Trimming cost V 5 bases and J 2 bases, with 20 bases left between them. CDR3 residues: CASRSGNVGRAGNTIYF. The CDR3 DNA is TGCGCCAGCAGATCGGGAAACGTCGGACGGGCTGGAAACACCATATATTTT.

The V and J genes are TRBV3-1 (or the pseudogene TRBV3-2) and TRBJ1-3; no reliable D call. The germline V gene has CDR1 LGHDT and CDR2 YNNKEL (reference sequence). V was trimmed by 1 base and J by 0 bases, leaving 19 bases between them. The CDR3 runs to 19 residues. CDR3 residues: CASSQAFSWGLISGNTIYF. In DNA, the CDR3 is TGTGCCAGCAGCCAAGCGTTTTCGTGGGGTTTAATCTCTGGAAACACCATATATTTT.

This rearrangement joins TRBV18 to TRBJ1-2; no definite D call. Trimming cost V 0 bases and J 1 base, with 6 bases left between them. Germline V CDR1 and CDR2: KGHSH, LQKENI. The CDR3 runs to 14 residues. The CDR3 DNA reads as TGTGCCAGCTCACCACCAACAGATAACTATGGCTACACCTTC. Its protein is CASSPPTDNYGYTF.

A single count supports this clone. The CDR3 bases are TGTGCCAGCAGTTACTCTACAGAAAAACTGTTTTTT. Its protein product is CASSYSTEKLFF. The V and J genes are TRBV6-6 and TRBJ1-4; no reliable D call. CDR1 and CDR2 (germline): MNHNY, SVGAGI (reference sequence). CDR3 length: 12 residues. Trimming shortened V by 0 bases and J by 8 bases, and 4 bases separated the two germline ends.

V usage is TRBV18 and J usage is TRBJ1-1, with a possible D match to TRBD1 (5 bases). CDR1 and CDR2 from the germline V gene are KGHSH and LQKENI. V lost 2 bases, J lost 1 base, and 8 bases lay in between. CDR3 length equals 14 residues. The CDR3 DNA is TGTGCCAGCTCACCAAACCAGGGGAACACTGAAGCTTTCTTT. Amino acids: CASSPNQGNTEAFF. Drawing the rest from reference TRBV18 and TRBJ1-1, the complete variable domain is NAGVMQNPRHLVRRRGQEARLRCSPMKGHSHVYWYRQLPEEGLKFMVYLQKENIIDESGMPKERFSAEFPKEGPSILRIQQVVRGDSAAYFCASSPNQGNTEAFFGQGTRLTVV.

The V and J genes are TRBV7-2 and TRBJ2-5, with TRBD2 matching 8 bases. This CDR3 is built from 13 residues. The germline CDR1 and CDR2 sequences are SGHTA and FQGNSA. The trim removed 3 bases at V and 5 bases at J, leaving 2 bases unmatched. In DNA, the CDR3 is TGTGCCAGCAGCTTCGGGGGGGGCGAGACCCAGTACTTC. Protein: CASSFGGGETQYF.